This T cell receptor beta chain was documented in a study of cytomegalovirus exposure and HLA in healthy donors. Germline-derived CDR1 and CDR2 are SGHTS and YDEGEE. V gave up 0 bases and J gave up 3 bases, with 6 bases separating them. The length of the CDR3 is 13 residues. PCR amplification relied on 60 Vbeta primers (plus 13 Jbeta primers). The method was immunoSEQ multiplex PCR; TCRdb's version includes in-frame clones alone and lacks a portion of them. The sample has 130,000 to 150,000 clones, roughly two thirds seen once. The chain carries TRBV5-8 and TRBJ1-2; D not certain. The clonotype was recovered from a woman in her forties in good health and CMV-seronegative. What was sequenced was PBMCs. CDR3 DNA: TGTGCCAGCAGCTTGGGGCAGTACTATGGCTACACCTTC. This codes for CASSLGQYYGYTF.